This is a list of T cell receptor beta chains from one sample in a study of beta chain features in type 1 diabetes. Produced via immunoSEQ multiplex PCR; TCRdb's table is partial and in-frame only. The sample contains fewer than 350,000 clones, under 8.5% of which appear only once. Specimen: central memory CD4+ T cells from blood. The receptors originated from a woman in her late teens or twenties in good health. CDR3s include the opening cysteine and the closing phenylalanine or tryptophan. A D gene is named only where the DNA matches it firmly. Where a row states a size, it is once, few, many or the class of an expanded clone; other rows omit it.

abundance: -
v_gene: TRBV19
len: 15
j_gene: TRBJ2-3
d_gene: -
CDR3aa: CASSIWGQGTDTQYF
CDR3nt: TGTGCCAGTAGTATATGGGGTCAGGGCACAGATACGCAGTATTTT

abundance: -
v_gene: TRBV5-1
len: 16
j_gene: TRBJ2-4
d_gene: TRBD1
CDR3aa: CASSLAGGSTKNIQYF
CDR3nt: TGCGCCAGCAGCTTGGCAGGGGGCAGTACCAAAAACATTCAGTACTTC

abundance: -
v_gene: TRBV5-4
len: 16
j_gene: TRBJ2-3
d_gene: TRBD1
CDR3aa: CASSLRQGAISDTQYF
CDR3nt: TGTGCCAGCAGCTTAAGACAGGGGGCGATCTCAGATACGCAGTATTTT

abundance: few
v_gene: TRBV5-4
len: 15
j_gene: TRBJ1-1
d_gene: TRBD1
CDR3aa: CASSRIRDRDTEAFF
CDR3nt: TGTGCCAGCAGCAGAATCCGGGACAGAGACACTGAAGCTTTCTTT

abundance: few
v_gene: TRBV6-5
len: 13
j_gene: TRBJ2-1
d_gene: TRBD2
CDR3aa: CASSWGTSLEQFF
CDR3nt: TGTGCCAGCAGTTGGGGGACTAGCCTGGAGCAGTTCTTC

abundance: -
v_gene: TRBV27
len: 14
j_gene: TRBJ1-4
d_gene: -
CDR3aa: CASSSLGGGEKLFF
CDR3nt: TGTGCCAGCAGTTCACTGGGGGGTGGAGAAAAACTGTTTTTT

abundance: -
v_gene: TRBV6-1
len: 14
j_gene: TRBJ2-1
d_gene: -
CDR3aa: CASIAFGGDREEFF
CDR3nt: TGTGCCAGCATCGCCTTCGGGGGGGACAGGGAAGAGTTCTTC

abundance: -
v_gene: TRBV19
len: 15
j_gene: TRBJ2-6
d_gene: -
CDR3aa: CASTLEGFGANVLTF
CDR3nt: TGTGCCAGTACCCTGGAGGGCTTCGGGGCCAACGTCCTGACTTTC

abundance: -
v_gene: TRBV19
len: 16
j_gene: TRBJ1-3
d_gene: -
CDR3aa: CATRWGPISSGNTIYF
CDR3nt: TGTGCCACCCGTTGGGGACCGATAAGCTCTGGAAACACCATATATTTT

abundance: many
v_gene: TRBV28
len: 14
j_gene: TRBJ2-3
d_gene: -
CDR3aa: CASRGRDSTDTQYF
CDR3nt: TGTGCCAGCAGAGGACGGGACAGCACAGATACGCAGTATTTT

abundance: few
v_gene: TRBV7-2
len: 15
j_gene: TRBJ1-5
d_gene: -
CDR3aa: CASSRGGARNQPQHF
CDR3nt: TGTGCCAGCAGTCGAGGGGGGGCACGGAATCAGCCCCAGCATTTT

abundance: few
v_gene: TRBV9
len: 16
j_gene: TRBJ2-3
d_gene: -
CDR3aa: CASSPRGTVNTDTQYF
CDR3nt: TGTGCCAGCAGCCCCCGAGGGACCGTCAACACAGATACGCAGTATTTT

abundance: few
v_gene: TRBV19
len: 12
j_gene: TRBJ1-2
d_gene: -
CDR3aa: CASSADHYGYTF
CDR3nt: TGTGCCAGTAGTGCCGACCACTATGGCTACACCTTC

abundance: few
v_gene: TRBV11-2
len: 16
j_gene: TRBJ2-2
d_gene: TRBD2
CDR3aa: CASSLLLAGGAGELFF
CDR3nt: TGTGCCAGCAGCTTACTACTAGCGGGAGGGGCCGGGGAGCTGTTTTTT

abundance: few
v_gene: TRBV30
len: 15
j_gene: TRBJ1-5
d_gene: TRBD1
CDR3aa: CAWSTGVLAGQPQHF
CDR3nt: TGTGCCTGGAGCACAGGGGTTCTGGCGGGTCAGCCCCAGCATTTT

abundance: few
v_gene: TRBV30
len: 15
j_gene: TRBJ1-1
d_gene: TRBD1
CDR3aa: CAWSLKHRGNTEAFF
CDR3nt: TGTGCCTGGAGTCTAAAACACAGGGGGAACACTGAAGCTTTCTTT

abundance: few
v_gene: TRBV7-2
len: 11
j_gene: TRBJ2-7
d_gene: -
CDR3aa: CASSFYEEQYF
CDR3nt: TGTGCCAGCAGCTTCTACGAAGAGCAGTACTTC

abundance: -
v_gene: TRBV7-7
len: 19
j_gene: TRBJ2-2
d_gene: -
CDR3aa: CASSLARGRGRKNTGELFF
CDR3nt: TGTGCTAGCAGCTTAGCAAGGGGTCGAGGCAGGAAAAACACCGGGGAGCTGTTTTTT

abundance: -
v_gene: TRBV19
len: 13
j_gene: TRBJ1-1
d_gene: -
CDR3aa: CASSITANTEAFF
CDR3nt: TGTGCCAGTAGTATTACAGCGAACACTGAAGCTTTCTTT

abundance: few
v_gene: TRBV5-1
len: 16
j_gene: TRBJ2-5
d_gene: -
CDR3aa: CASSLGGQAGQETQYF
CDR3nt: TGCGCCAGCAGCTTGGGGGGGCAAGCGGGACAAGAGACCCAGTACTTC

abundance: few
v_gene: TRBV7-2
len: 12
j_gene: TRBJ2-5
d_gene: -
CDR3aa: CASSLDSRTQYF
CDR3nt: TGTGCCAGCAGCTTAGACAGCAGGACCCAGTACTTC

abundance: -
v_gene: TRBV9
len: 15
j_gene: TRBJ2-5
d_gene: -
CDR3aa: CASSVAGGSQETQYF
CDR3nt: TGTGCCAGCAGCGTAGCTGGCGGATCACAAGAGACCCAGTACTTC

abundance: few
v_gene: TRBV19
len: 15
j_gene: TRBJ1-1
d_gene: -
CDR3aa: CASSIYETANTEAFF
CDR3nt: TGTGCCAGTAGTATATATGAGACGGCGAACACTGAAGCTTTCTTT

abundance: -
v_gene: TRBV6-6
len: 8
j_gene: TRBJ1-2
d_gene: -
CDR3aa: CASGSYTF
CDR3nt: TGTGCCAGCGGTTCCTACACCTTC

abundance: -
v_gene: TRBV6-1
len: 14
j_gene: TRBJ1-2
d_gene: -
CDR3aa: CASSEIGTWGGYTF
CDR3nt: TGTGCCAGCAGTGAAATCGGGACATGGGGTGGCTACACCTTC

abundance: -
v_gene: TRBV7-2
len: 14
j_gene: TRBJ1-2
d_gene: -
CDR3aa: CASSFKTGNYGYTF
CDR3nt: TGTGCCAGCAGCTTCAAGACAGGAAACTATGGCTACACCTTC

abundance: many
v_gene: TRBV7-2
len: 14
j_gene: TRBJ1-1
d_gene: -
CDR3aa: CASSLTWQATEAFF
CDR3nt: TGTGCCAGCAGCTTAACCTGGCAGGCCACTGAAGCTTTCTTT

abundance: few
v_gene: TRBV7-2
len: 12
j_gene: TRBJ2-5
d_gene: -
CDR3aa: CASSLVRETQYF
CDR3nt: TGTGCCAGCAGCTTAGTACGGGAGACCCAGTACTTC

abundance: many
v_gene: TRBV5-1
len: 14
j_gene: TRBJ1-2
d_gene: -
CDR3aa: CASSSNQGFSGYTF
CDR3nt: TGCGCCAGCAGCTCGAATCAGGGGTTTTCTGGCTACACCTTC

abundance: few
v_gene: TRBV29-1
len: 13
j_gene: TRBJ1-2
d_gene: -
CDR3aa: CSVVRPIGYGYTF
CDR3nt: TGCAGCGTTGTCCGACCGATTGGGTATGGCTACACCTTC

abundance: -
v_gene: TRBV11-3
len: 15
j_gene: TRBJ2-1
d_gene: -
CDR3aa: CASSQELLSYNEQFF
CDR3nt: TGTGCCAGCAGCCAGGAGTTACTCTCCTACAATGAGCAGTTCTTC

abundance: few
v_gene: TRBV28
len: 15
j_gene: TRBJ2-5
d_gene: -
CDR3aa: CASSLEEGRGGTQYF
CDR3nt: TGTGCCAGCAGTTTGGAAGAAGGCCGAGGGGGGACCCAGTACTTC

abundance: few
v_gene: TRBV19
len: 14
j_gene: TRBJ2-2
d_gene: TRBD1
CDR3aa: CASSTGTDTGELFF
CDR3nt: TGTGCCAGTAGTACAGGGACAGACACCGGGGAGCTGTTTTTT

abundance: few
v_gene: TRBV28
len: 15
j_gene: TRBJ1-5
d_gene: -
CDR3aa: CASRNQGVYNQPQHF
CDR3nt: TGTGCCAGCAGAAACCAGGGAGTTTACAATCAGCCCCAGCATTTT

abundance: -
v_gene: TRBV9
len: 13
j_gene: TRBJ2-1
d_gene: TRBD2
CDR3aa: CASSMTSGNEQFF
CDR3nt: TGTGCCAGCAGTATGACTAGCGGCAATGAGCAGTTCTTC

abundance: -
v_gene: TRBV7-2
len: 16
j_gene: TRBJ2-4
d_gene: -
CDR3aa: CASSSPLSLAKNIQYF
CDR3nt: TGTGCCAGCAGCTCTCCCCTATCCCTAGCCAAAAACATTCAGTACTTC

abundance: -
v_gene: TRBV7-6
len: 14
j_gene: TRBJ1-5
d_gene: TRBD1
CDR3aa: CASSPGGAGQPQHF
CDR3nt: TGTGCCAGCAGCCCAGGGGGCGCGGGCCAGCCCCAGCATTTT

abundance: -
v_gene: TRBV25-1
len: 13
j_gene: TRBJ1-2
d_gene: -
CDR3aa: CASSQGTANGYTF
CDR3nt: TGTGCCAGCAGTCAGGGGACGGCCAATGGCTACACCTTC

abundance: -
v_gene: TRBV7-3
len: 18
j_gene: TRBJ2-1
d_gene: TRBD2
CDR3aa: CASSLSGYSGRPDNEQFF
CDR3nt: TGTGCCAGCAGCTTATCGGGATATAGCGGGAGACCTGACAATGAGCAGTTCTTC

abundance: -
v_gene: TRBV4-3
len: 16
j_gene: TRBJ1-3
d_gene: TRBD1
CDR3aa: CASSHLRGQGINTIYF
CDR3nt: TGCGCCAGCAGCCATCTCAGGGGACAGGGGATTAACACCATATATTTT

abundance: many
v_gene: TRBV29-1
len: 14
j_gene: TRBJ2-5
d_gene: -
CDR3aa: CSVWTVSGQETQYF
CDR3nt: TGCAGCGTGTGGACAGTCTCGGGGCAAGAGACCCAGTACTTC

abundance: -
v_gene: TRBV11-3
len: 12
j_gene: TRBJ2-5
d_gene: -
CDR3aa: CASSLDTRLVDF
CDR3nt: TGTGCCAGCAGCTTAGACACCAGACTTGTGGACTTC

abundance: few
v_gene: TRBV5-6
len: 15
j_gene: TRBJ1-2
d_gene: -
CDR3aa: CASSLASGYTYGYTF
CDR3nt: TGTGCCAGCAGCTTGGCGTCAGGTTATACATATGGCTACACCTTC

abundance: few
v_gene: TRBV7-2
len: 15
j_gene: TRBJ2-1
d_gene: TRBD2
CDR3aa: CASSLVFWRENEQFF
CDR3nt: TGTGCCAGCAGCTTGGTTTTCTGGCGGGAGAATGAGCAGTTCTTC

abundance: -
v_gene: TRBV21-1
len: 17
j_gene: TRBJ1-1
d_gene: -
CDR3aa: CASSKALHGPMNTEAFF
CDR3nt: TGTGCCAGCAGCAAAGCGCTTCATGGACCTATGAACACTGAAGCTTTCTTT

abundance: many
v_gene: TRBV14
len: 13
j_gene: TRBJ1-1
d_gene: -
CDR3aa: CASSQGQAGKAFF
CDR3nt: TGTGCCAGCAGCCAGGGGCAAGCTGGGAAAGCTTTCTTT

abundance: few
v_gene: TRBV2
len: 13
j_gene: TRBJ2-5
d_gene: -
CDR3aa: CASSGDPKETQYF
CDR3nt: TGTGCCAGCAGTGGAGACCCGAAAGAGACCCAGTACTTC

abundance: few
v_gene: TRBV20-1
len: 11
j_gene: TRBJ2-1
d_gene: -
CDR3aa: CSARVSNEQFF
CDR3nt: TGCAGTGCTAGGGTGTCCAATGAGCAGTTCTTC

abundance: -
v_gene: TRBV4-1
len: 15
j_gene: TRBJ1-5
d_gene: -
CDR3aa: CASSQGTVDYQPQHF
CDR3nt: TGCGCCAGCAGCCAAGGGACAGTTGATTATCAGCCCCAGCATTTT

abundance: -
v_gene: TRBV15
len: 15
j_gene: TRBJ2-7
d_gene: -
CDR3aa: CATSRDGYSSYEQYF
CDR3nt: TGTGCCACCAGCAGAGACGGGTACAGCTCCTACGAGCAGTACTTC

abundance: -
v_gene: TRBV18
len: 14
j_gene: TRBJ1-2
d_gene: TRBD1
CDR3aa: CASSPDRERGGYTF
CDR3nt: TGTGCCAGCTCACCGGACAGGGAACGTGGGGGCTACACCTTC

abundance: many
v_gene: TRBV28
len: 17
j_gene: TRBJ2-2
d_gene: TRBD1
CDR3aa: CASSLVAGTEFSGELFF
CDR3nt: TGTGCCAGCAGTTTAGTCGCCGGGACAGAGTTTTCGGGGGAGCTGTTTTTT

abundance: few
v_gene: TRBV11-2
len: 16
j_gene: TRBJ2-4
d_gene: -
CDR3aa: CASSLADTLSKNIQYF
CDR3nt: TGTGCCAGCAGCTTAGCGGACACCCTGTCCAAAAACATTCAGTACTTC

abundance: few
v_gene: TRBV11-1
len: 13
j_gene: TRBJ2-5
d_gene: -
CDR3aa: CASSFSGQETQYF
CDR3nt: TGTGCCAGCAGCTTTTCGGGCCAAGAGACCCAGTACTTC